This T cell receptor beta chain was obtained from a study of graft-versus-host responses after intestinal transplantation. Study context: Recipients across the board were started on anti-thymocyte globulin induction, then kept on tacrolimus and steroids for two to four years.

CDR3 length equals 15 residues. CDR1 and CDR2 (germline): MNHEY, SMNVEV (reference sequence). V lost 3 bases and J lost 0, with 9 bases in between. In regard to this clone: The antigen remains undetermined.

General study points: High graft-versus-host to host-versus-graft clonal ratios were found in allografts of patients who had graft-donor T cell macrochimerism.

Assay used: immunoSEQ multiplex PCR; TCRdb lists only in-frame clones, some missing. The table lists around 10,000 clones, more than 85% of them singletons. The sequence derives from a human patient who received an intestinal transplant, so some T cells may come from the graft donor. The sequences come from PBMCs, collected around nine weeks after transplant. V is TRBV27 and J is TRBJ1-5; D possibly corresponds to TRBD1 (5 bases). CDR3 bases: TGTGCCAGCAGTTTGGGGCAGGATAGCAATCAGCCCCAGCATTTT. Residues: CASSLGQDSNQPQHF.